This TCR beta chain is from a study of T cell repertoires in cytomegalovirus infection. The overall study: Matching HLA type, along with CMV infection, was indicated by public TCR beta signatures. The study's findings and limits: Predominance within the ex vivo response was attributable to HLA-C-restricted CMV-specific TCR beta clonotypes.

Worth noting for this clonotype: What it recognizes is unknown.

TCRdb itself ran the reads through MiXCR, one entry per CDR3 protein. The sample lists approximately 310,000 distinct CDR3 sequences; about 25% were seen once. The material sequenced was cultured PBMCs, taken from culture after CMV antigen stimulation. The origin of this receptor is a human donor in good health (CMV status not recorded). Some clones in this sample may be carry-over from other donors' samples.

For the CDR3, the DNA is TGTGCCAGCAGCGTAGACGTAGCGGGAGGGATGAAAGAGACCCAGTACTTC. This codes for CASSVDVAGGMKETQYF. This chain connects TRBV9 to TRBJ2-5; TRBD2 agrees at 11 bases. This CDR3 has 17 amino acids. The junction had 7 bases not matched to a gene; V was cut back by 0 bases and J by 3 bases. Per germline, CDR1 SGDLS and CDR2 YYNGEE.